Included here is one TCR beta chain sequence, with context. This sample was taken from a study of long-term antiretroviral therapy in people with HIV. The CDR3 covers 15 residues. The germline V and J ends were trimmed by 4 bases and 6 bases, with 15 bases remaining between them. In germline, CDR1 is SGHAT, CDR2 FQDESV (reference sequence). Survey level was the resolution at which the v3.0 immunoSEQ assay ran. Researchers set sequencing to target roughly 35,000-55,000 T-cell genomes per sample. Generated by immunoSEQ multiplex PCR, the TCRdb table keeps only in-frame clones and is missing some. The table records more than 35,000 clones, over 75% of them present only once.

Source: unsorted PBMCs, taken 1.5 years after starting antiretroviral therapy. The clonotype originates from a man between 18 and 29 years old with HIV. The chain carries TRBV11-1 and TRBJ2-2; maybe TRBD2 (6 bases). In DNA form, the CDR3 reads TGTGCCAGCAGCTCGCCGGGGGTGCCGGCCGGGGAGCTGTTTTTT. Amino acids: CASSSPGVPAGELFF.